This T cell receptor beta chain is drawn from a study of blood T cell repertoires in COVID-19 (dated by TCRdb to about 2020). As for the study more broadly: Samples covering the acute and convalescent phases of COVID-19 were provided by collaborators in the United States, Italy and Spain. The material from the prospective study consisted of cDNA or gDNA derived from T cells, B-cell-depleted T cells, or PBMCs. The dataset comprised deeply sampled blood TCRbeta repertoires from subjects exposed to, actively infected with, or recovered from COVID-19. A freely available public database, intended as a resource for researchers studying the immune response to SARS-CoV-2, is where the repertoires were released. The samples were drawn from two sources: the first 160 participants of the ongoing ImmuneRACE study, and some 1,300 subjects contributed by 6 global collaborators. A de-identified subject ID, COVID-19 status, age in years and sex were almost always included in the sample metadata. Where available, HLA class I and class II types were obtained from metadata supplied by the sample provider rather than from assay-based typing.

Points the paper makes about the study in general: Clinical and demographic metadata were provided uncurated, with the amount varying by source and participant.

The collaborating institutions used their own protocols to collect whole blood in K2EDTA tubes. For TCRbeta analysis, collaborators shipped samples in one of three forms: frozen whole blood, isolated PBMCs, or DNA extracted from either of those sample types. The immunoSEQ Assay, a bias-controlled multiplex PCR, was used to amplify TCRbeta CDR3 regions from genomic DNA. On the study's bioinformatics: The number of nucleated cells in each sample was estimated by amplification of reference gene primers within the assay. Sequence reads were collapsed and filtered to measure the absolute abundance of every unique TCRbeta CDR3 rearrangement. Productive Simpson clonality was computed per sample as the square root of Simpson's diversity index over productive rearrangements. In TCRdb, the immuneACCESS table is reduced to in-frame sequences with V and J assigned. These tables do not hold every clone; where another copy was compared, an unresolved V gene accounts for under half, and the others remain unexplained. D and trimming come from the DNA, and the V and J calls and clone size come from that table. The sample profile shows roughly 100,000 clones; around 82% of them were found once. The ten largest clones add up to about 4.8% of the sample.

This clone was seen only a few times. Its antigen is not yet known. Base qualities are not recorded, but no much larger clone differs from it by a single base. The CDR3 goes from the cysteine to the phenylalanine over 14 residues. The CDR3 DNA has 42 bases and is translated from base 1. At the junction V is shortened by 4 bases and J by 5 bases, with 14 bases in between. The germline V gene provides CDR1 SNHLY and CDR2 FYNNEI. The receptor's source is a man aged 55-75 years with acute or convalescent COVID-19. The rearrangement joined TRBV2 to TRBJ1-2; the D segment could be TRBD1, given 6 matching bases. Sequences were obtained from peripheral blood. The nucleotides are TGTGCCAGCAGTGGAGACAGGTGGATATATGGCTACACCTTC. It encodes CASSGDRWIYGYTF.